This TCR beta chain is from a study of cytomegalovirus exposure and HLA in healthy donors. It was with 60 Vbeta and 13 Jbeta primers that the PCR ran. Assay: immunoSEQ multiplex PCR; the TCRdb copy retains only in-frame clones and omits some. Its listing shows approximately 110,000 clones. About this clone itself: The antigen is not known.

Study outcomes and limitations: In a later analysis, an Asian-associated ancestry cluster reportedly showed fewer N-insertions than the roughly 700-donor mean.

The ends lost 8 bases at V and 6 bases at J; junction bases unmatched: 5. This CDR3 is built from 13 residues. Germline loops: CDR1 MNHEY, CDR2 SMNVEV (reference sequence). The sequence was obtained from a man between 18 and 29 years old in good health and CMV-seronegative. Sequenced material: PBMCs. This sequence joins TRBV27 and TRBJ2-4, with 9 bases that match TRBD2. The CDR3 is CASLPAGGNIQYF. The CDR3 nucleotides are TGTGCCAGCTTACCAGCGGGAGGAAACATTCAGTACTTC.